This T cell receptor (beta chain) was recovered during a study of CD8 T cells in ankylosing spondylitis. TCRdb redid the calling of the 5' RACE reads with MiXCR, one entry per CDR3 protein. Counted here are around 140,000 distinct CDR3 sequences, about an eighth occurring once; the ten biggest clones make up about 4%. The ends were cut back, 4 bases at V and 8 bases at J, with 14 bases in the middle. Germline V gene data show CDR1 as MDHEN and CDR2 as SYDVKM. This CDR3 has 13 amino acids. This clonotype was picked up many times. Specimen: blood, either unsorted or a sorted T cell fraction (not recorded which). This TCR came from a female donor with ankylosing spondylitis or in good health (not recorded which). The chain couples TRBV28 to TRBJ1-1; a weak D match, TRBD1 (5 bases). The CDR3 loop reads CASSSPKGLEAFF. CDR3 nucleotide sequence: TGTGCCAGCAGTTCCCCAAAGGGGCTCGAAGCTTTCTTT.